This T cell receptor (beta chain) is drawn from a study of blood T cell repertoires in COVID-19. Background on the study: Collection of acute and convalescent COVID-19 samples took place in the United States, Italy and Spain. Sample material is recorded as cDNA or gDNA derived from T cells, B-cell-depleted T cells, or PBMCs.

Per the original data handling: Estimated nucleated cell counts came from reference gene primer amplification. TCRdb's copy holds only in-frame clones and misses some; the assay was immunoSEQ multiplex PCR. The V and J calls and clone size come from that table; D and trimming were worked out from the DNA. The data contain 200,000 to 250,000 clones, roughly four fifths of them singletons. This CDR3 comprises 15 residues. V dropped 5 bases and J dropped 1; count of bases not matched to a gene: 4. Germline V lookup: CDR1 MGHRA, CDR2 YSYEKL. The V and J genes are TRBV4-1 and TRBJ1-1, with TRBD1 matching 10 bases. Specimen: peripheral blood. This TCR was sampled from a young man who had recovered from COVID-19. The CDR3 is CASSLRDRGNTEAFF. The CDR3 coding sequence is TGCGCCAGCAGCTTACGGGACAGGGGGAACACTGAAGCTTTCTTT.